This T cell receptor (beta chain) comes out of a study of T cell repertoires in cytomegalovirus infection. Worth noting for this clonotype: Antigen specificity is unknown.

Trimming took off 7 bases at V and 4 bases at J, with 21 bases between the two ends. The CDR3 consists of 16 residues. Germline V gene data show CDR1 as MNHNY and CDR2 as SVGAGI (reference sequence). TCRdb re-derived calls from the reads in MiXCR, one entry per CDR3 protein. The repertoire includes around 430,000 distinct CDR3 sequences, about 42% of them detected once, and about two fifths sits in the top ten. The sample in question was cultured PBMCs, obtained from culture after CMV antigen stimulation. V and J are TRBV6-6 and TRBJ2-3; D gene uncertain. The source is a human donor in good health (CMV status not recorded). Some clones in this sample may be carry-over from other donors' samples. DNA for the CDR3: TGTGCCAGCACCAAGGGCCAGGAAGCGTACGCAGATACGCAGTATTTT. It yields the protein CASTKGQEAYADTQYF.